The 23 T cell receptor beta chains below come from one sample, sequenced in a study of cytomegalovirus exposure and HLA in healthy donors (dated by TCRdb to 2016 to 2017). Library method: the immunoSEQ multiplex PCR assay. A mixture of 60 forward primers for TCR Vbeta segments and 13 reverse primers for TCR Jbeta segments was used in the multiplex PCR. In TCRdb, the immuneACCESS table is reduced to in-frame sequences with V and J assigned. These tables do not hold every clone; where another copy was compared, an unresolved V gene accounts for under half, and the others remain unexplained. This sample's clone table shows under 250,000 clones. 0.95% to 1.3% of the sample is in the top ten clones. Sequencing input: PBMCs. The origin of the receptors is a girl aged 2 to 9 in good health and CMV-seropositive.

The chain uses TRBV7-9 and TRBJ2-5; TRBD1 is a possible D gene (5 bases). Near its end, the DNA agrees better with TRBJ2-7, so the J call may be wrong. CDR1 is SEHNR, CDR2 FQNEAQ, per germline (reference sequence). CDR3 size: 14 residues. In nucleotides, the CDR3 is TGTGCCAGCAGCTTATCTTCAGGGAAGTCCGAGCAGTACTTC. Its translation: CASSLSSGKSEQYF.

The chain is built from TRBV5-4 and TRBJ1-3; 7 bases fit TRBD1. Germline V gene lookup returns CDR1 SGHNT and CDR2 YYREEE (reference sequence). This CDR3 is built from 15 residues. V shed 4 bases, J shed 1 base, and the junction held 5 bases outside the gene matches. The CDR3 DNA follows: TGTGCCAGCAGCCCCGGGACAGTATCTGGAAACACCATATATTTT. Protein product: CASSPGTVSGNTIYF.

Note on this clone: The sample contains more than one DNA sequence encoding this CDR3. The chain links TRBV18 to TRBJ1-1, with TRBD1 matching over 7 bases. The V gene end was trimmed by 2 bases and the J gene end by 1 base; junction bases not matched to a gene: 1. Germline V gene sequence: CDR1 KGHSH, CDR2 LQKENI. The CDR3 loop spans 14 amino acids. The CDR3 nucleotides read TGTGCCAGCTCACCAGGGACAGCGAACACTGAAGCTTTCTTT. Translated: CASSPGTANTEAFF.

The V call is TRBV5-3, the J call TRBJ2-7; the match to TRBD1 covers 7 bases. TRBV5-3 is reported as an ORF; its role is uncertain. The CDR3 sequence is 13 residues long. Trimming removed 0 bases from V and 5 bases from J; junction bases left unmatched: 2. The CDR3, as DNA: TGTGCCAGAAGCTTGGGACAGGGAAACGAGCAGTACTTC. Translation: CARSLGQGNEQYF.

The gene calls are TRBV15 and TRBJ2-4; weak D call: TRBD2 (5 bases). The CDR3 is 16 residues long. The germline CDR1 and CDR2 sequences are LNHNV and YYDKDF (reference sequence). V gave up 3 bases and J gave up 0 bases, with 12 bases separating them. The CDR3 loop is CATSSIGEIAKNIQYF. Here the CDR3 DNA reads TGTGCCACCAGCAGTATCGGGGAGATAGCCAAAAACATTCAGTACTTC.

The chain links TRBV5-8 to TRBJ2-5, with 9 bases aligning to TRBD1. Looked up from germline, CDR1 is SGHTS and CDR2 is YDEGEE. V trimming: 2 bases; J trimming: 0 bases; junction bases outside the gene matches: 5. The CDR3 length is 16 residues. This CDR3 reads CASSFGDRGYQETQYF. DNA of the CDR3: TGTGCCAGCAGCTTCGGCGACAGGGGGTACCAAGAGACCCAGTACTTC.

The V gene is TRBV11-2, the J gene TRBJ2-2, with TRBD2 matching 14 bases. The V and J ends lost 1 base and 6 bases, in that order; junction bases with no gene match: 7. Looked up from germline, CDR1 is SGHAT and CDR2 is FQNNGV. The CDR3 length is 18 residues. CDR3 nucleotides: TGTGCCAGCAGCTTAGTCGGACTAGCGGGAGGTTCGGCCGGGGAGCTGTTTTTT. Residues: CASSLVGLAGGSAGELFF.

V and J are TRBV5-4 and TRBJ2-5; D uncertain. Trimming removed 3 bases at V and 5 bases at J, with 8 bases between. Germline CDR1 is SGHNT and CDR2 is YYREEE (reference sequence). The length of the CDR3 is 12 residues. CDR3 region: CASSSLEETQYF. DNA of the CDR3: TGTGCCAGCAGCTCGCTAGAGGAGACCCAGTACTTC.

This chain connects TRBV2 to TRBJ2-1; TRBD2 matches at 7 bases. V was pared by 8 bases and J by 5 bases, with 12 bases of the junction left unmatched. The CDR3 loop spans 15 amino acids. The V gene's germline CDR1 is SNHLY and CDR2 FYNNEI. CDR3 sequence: CASSPRGGGNNEQFF. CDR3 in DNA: TGTGCCAGCTCACCTCGAGGCGGGGGTAACAATGAGCAGTTCTTC.

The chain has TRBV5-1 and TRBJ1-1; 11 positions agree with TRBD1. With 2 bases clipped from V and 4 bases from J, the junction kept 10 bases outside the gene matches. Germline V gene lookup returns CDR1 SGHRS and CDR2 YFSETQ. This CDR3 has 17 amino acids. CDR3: CASSLGDRGNGGTEAFF. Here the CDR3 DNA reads TGCGCCAGCAGCTTAGGGGACAGGGGGAACGGGGGCACTGAAGCTTTCTTT.

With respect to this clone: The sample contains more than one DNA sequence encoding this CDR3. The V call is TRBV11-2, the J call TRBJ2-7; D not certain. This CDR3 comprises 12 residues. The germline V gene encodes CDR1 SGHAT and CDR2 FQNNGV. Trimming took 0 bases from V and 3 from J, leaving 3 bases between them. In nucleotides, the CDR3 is TGTGCCAGCAGCTTAGATCTCTACGAGCAGTACTTC. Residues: CASSLDLYEQYF.

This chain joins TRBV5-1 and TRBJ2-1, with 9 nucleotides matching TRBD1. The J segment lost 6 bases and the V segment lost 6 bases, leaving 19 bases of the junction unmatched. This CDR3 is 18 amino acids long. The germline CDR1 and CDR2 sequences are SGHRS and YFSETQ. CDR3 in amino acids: CASKSGQGVIPNPNEQFF. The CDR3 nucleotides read TGCGCCAGCAAATCGGGACAGGGAGTGATCCCGAATCCCAATGAGCAGTTCTTC.

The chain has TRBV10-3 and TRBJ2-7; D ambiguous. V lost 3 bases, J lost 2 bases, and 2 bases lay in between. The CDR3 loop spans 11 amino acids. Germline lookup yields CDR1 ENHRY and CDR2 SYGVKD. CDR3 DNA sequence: TGTGCCATCAGTGACACCTACGAGCAGTACTTC. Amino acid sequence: CAISDTYEQYF.

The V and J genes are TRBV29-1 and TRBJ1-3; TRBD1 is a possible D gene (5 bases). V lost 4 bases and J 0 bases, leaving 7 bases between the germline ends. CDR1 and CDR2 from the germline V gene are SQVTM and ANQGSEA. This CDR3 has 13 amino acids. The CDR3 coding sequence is TGCAGCGTTGGCCAGGGCTCTGGAAACACCATATATTTT. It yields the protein CSVGQGSGNTIYF.

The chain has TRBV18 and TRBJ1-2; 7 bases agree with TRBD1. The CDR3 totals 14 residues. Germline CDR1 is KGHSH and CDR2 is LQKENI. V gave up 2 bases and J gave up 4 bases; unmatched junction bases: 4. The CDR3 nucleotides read TGTGCCAGCTCACCAGGGGACAGTGCCTATGGCTACACCTTC. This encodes CASSPGDSAYGYTF.

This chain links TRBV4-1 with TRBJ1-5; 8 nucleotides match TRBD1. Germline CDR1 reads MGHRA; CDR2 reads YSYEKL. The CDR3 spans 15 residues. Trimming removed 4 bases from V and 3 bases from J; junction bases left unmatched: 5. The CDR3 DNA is TGCGCCAGCAGCCCGGACAGGGTCTCCAATCAGCCCCAGCATTTT. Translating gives CASSPDRVSNQPQHF.

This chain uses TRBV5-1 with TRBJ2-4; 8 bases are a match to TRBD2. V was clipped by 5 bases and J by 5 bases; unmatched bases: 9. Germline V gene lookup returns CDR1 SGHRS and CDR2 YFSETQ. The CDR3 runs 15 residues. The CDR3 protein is CASRQTLAVENIQYF. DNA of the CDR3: TGCGCCAGCAGACAAACACTAGCGGTAGAAAACATTCAGTACTTC.

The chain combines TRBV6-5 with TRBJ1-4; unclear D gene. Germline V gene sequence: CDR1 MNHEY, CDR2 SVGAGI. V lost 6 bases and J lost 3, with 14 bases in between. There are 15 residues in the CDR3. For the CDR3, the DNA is TGTGCCAGCAGCCCGCTTGTGGACTCTAATGAAAAACTGTTTTTT. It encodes CASSPLVDSNEKLFF.

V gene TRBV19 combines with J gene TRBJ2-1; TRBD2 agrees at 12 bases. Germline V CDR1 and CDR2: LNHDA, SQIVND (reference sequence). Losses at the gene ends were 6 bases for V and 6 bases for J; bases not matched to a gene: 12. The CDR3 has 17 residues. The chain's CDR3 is CASSHPPLAGGPNEQFF. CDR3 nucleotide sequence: TGTGCCAGTAGCCACCCACCACTAGCGGGAGGACCCAATGAGCAGTTCTTC.

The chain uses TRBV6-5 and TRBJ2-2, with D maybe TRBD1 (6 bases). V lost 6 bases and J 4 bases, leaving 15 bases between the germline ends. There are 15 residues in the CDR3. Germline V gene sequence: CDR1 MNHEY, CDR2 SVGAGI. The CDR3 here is CASSPRTDPTGELFF. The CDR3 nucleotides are TGTGCCAGCAGCCCGAGGACAGACCCCACCGGGGAGCTGTTTTTT.

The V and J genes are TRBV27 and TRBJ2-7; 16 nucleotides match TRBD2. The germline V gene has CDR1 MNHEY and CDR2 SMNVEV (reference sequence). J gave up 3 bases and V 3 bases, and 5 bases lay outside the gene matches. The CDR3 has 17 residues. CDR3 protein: CASSFQGLAGGNYEQYF. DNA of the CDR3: TGTGCCAGCAGTTTCCAGGGACTAGCGGGAGGGAACTACGAGCAGTACTTC.

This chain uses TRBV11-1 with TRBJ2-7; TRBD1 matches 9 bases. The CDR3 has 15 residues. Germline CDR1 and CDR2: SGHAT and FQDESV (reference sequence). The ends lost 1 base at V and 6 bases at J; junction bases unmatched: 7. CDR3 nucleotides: TGTGCCAGCAGCTTAGGGGACAGGGAAGCCTCCGAGCAGTACTTC. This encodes CASSLGDREASEQYF. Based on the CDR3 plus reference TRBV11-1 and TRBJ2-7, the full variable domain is EAEVAQSPRYKITEKSQAVAFWCDPISGHATLYWYRQILGQGPELLVQFQDESVVDDSQLPKDRFSAERLKGVDSTLKIQPAELGDSAMYLCASSLGDREASEQYFGPGTRLTVT.

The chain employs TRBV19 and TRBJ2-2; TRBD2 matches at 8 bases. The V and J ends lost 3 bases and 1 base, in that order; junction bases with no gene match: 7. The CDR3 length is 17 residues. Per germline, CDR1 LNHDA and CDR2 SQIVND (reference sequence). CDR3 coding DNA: TGTGCCAGTAGTATCCGAAACAGCGGGAGGAACACCGGGGAGCTGTTTTTT. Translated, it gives CASSIRNSGRNTGELFF.